What follows are 9 T cell receptor beta chains derived from one specimen sequenced in a study of shared clonotypes between healthy human individuals. Produced via immunoSEQ multiplex PCR; TCRdb's table is partial and in-frame only. This table has 950,000 to 1,300,000 clones, 60% to 80% appearing once. Sequencing was carried out using memory CD4+ T cells sorted from blood. Subset defined: CD45RA-negative fraction. Receptors originate from a man in his late teens or twenties in good health.

This clone was seen only a few times. V and J are TRBV6-1 and TRBJ1-1, with TRBD1 matching over 8 bases. Germline CDR1 reads MNHNS; CDR2 reads SASEGT. The CDR3 loop spans 14 amino acids. After removal of 6 bases from V and 5 bases from J, the junction contained 8 bases not matched to a gene. Written as DNA, the CDR3 is TGTGCCAGCAGGGTCACAGGGGGGAAAACTGAAGCTTTCTTT. This encodes CASRVTGGKTEAFF.

This rearrangement joins TRBV7-2 to TRBJ1-3; D not resolved. The CDR3 runs to 15 residues. Per the germline V gene, CDR1 is SGHTA and CDR2 is FQGNSA. V lost 5 bases and J lost 0, with 11 bases in between. Here the CDR3 DNA reads TGTGCCAGCAGCCCAGCCTTTTTCTCTGGAAACACCATATATTTT. It yields the protein CASSPAFFSGNTIYF.

The rearrangement uses TRBV7-8 and TRBJ1-3; TRBD1 might be the D (5 bases). Deletions cut 3 bases from V and 3 bases from J, with 12 bases between. There are 15 residues in the CDR3. Germline CDR1 SGHVS, CDR2 FQNEAQ. CDR3 in amino acids: CASSFRGEGGNTIYF. In DNA form, the CDR3 reads TGTGCCAGCAGCTTCCGGGGGGAAGGTGGAAACACCATATATTTT.

V usage is TRBV28 and J usage is TRBJ1-3; D gene ambiguous. In germline, CDR1 is MDHEN, CDR2 SYDVKM. This CDR3 comprises 16 residues. Trimming removed 2 bases at V and 0 bases at J, with 11 bases between. The CDR3 loop reads CASSLVTLGSGNTIYF. In DNA form, the CDR3 reads TGTGCCAGCAGTTTAGTGACACTAGGCTCTGGAAACACCATATATTTT.

This clone was counted a single time. The chain's CDR3 is CASSLSGNSGEQYF. For the CDR3, the DNA is TGTGCCAGCAGTTTATCCGGCAACTCGGGGGAGCAGTACTTC. V and J are TRBV28 and TRBJ2-7; D is possibly TRBD2 (5 bases). Germline V gives CDR1 MDHEN, CDR2 SYDVKM. The CDR3 covers 14 residues. The V end lost 1 base, the J end lost 7 bases, and 14 bases lay between the germline ends.

The chain carries TRBV7-3 and TRBJ2-2, with D hard to call. CDR1 is SGHTA and CDR2 is FQGTGA in the germline V gene. V lost 4 bases to trimming and J lost 6 bases, with 6 bases between them. The CDR3 covers 12 residues. The CDR3 spells CASSSQAGELFF. CDR3 nucleotides: TGTGCCAGCAGCTCTCAAGCCGGGGAGCTGTTTTTT.

Of note for this clone: A read error may be the cause here, since a much bigger clone is one base away. The chain is built from TRBV7-2 and TRBJ2-5; D call uncertain. CDR3 size: 13 residues. Between the trimmed V and J ends, which lost 1 base and 2 bases, there was a span of 5 bases. Germline CDR1 SGHTA, CDR2 FQGNSA. The CDR3 sequence: CASSLGLQETQYF. CDR3 nucleotide sequence: TGTGCCAGCAGCTTAGGACTGCAAGAGACCCAGTACTTC. The whole variable domain, remainder taken from reference TRBV7-2 and TRBJ2-5, is GAGVSQSPSNKVTEKGKDVELRCDPISGHTALYWYRQSLGQGLEFLIYFQGNSAPDKSGLPSDRFSAERTGGSVSTLTIQRTQQEDSAVYLCASSLGLQETQYFGPGTRLLVL.

V and J are TRBV28 and TRBJ1-2, with D perhaps TRBD1 (6 bases). V was pared by 5 bases and J by 0 bases, with 19 bases between. This CDR3 region has 17 residues. The germline V gene has CDR1 MDHEN and CDR2 SYDVKM. This CDR3 is CASSVSIGQITNYGYTF. CDR3 sequence (DNA): TGTGCCAGCAGTGTATCAATAGGACAGATTACTAACTATGGCTACACCTTC.

This clone was seen more than once but under ten times. The genes are TRBV7-9 and TRBJ1-1; D is unresolved. The CDR3 loop spans 12 amino acids. The ends were cut back, 5 bases at V and 7 bases at J, with 11 bases in the middle. Per germline, CDR1 SEHNR and CDR2 FQNEAQ (reference sequence). CDR3 bases: TGTGCCAGCAGCCAAAGACCGGGTGAAGCTTTCTTT. This encodes CASSQRPGEAFF. Variable domain in full (rest from reference TRBV7-9 and TRBJ1-1): DTGVSQNPRHKITKRGQNVTFRCDPISEHNRLYWYRQTLGQGPEFLTYFQNEAQLEKSRLLSDRFSAERPKGSFSTLEIQRTEQGDSAMYLCASSQRPGEAFFGQGTRLTVV.